The sequence of this T cell receptor beta chain was determined in a study of regulatory T cells in long-lasting Graves disease. This clonotype was found many times. Its antigen is not identified. Study-level results: Few sampled subjects may have lowered accuracy. Persistent disease was associated with favored TRBV28 usage and with favored use of TRBJ1-2 and TRBJ2-5.

To make TCR beta libraries, researchers used iRepertoire HTBI primers and Arm-PCR of CDR3 regions. In the original analysis: Overall, samples carried around 68 TRBV and around 15 TRBJ segments. One entry per CDR3 protein, called by TCRdb with MiXCR from the multiplex PCR reads. For this entry, the V and J calls and clone size follow TCRdb and not the study's own pipeline. The sample has hundreds of thousands of distinct CDR3 sequences; around 16% are singletons. Time point reported: newly diagnosed GD, antithyroid drugs for less than 3 months. From PBMCs, RNA was extracted and then used to make the TCR library. Looked up from germline, CDR1 is MNHNS and CDR2 is SASEGT. The length of the CDR3 is 16 residues. V lost 6 bases to trimming and J lost 6 bases; unmatched junction nucleotides: 14. These data also featured in a second study, about T cells in Graves' hyperthyroidism and ophthalmopathy.

The sequence derives from a middle-aged woman with Graves disease. The sample was peripheral blood mononuclear cells (PBMCs), taken at new diagnosis, from a patient treated with antithyroid drugs. J is TRBJ2-7 and V is TRBV6-1; TRBD2 aligns across 10 bases. The CDR3 sequence: CASSQQIGLADPEQYF. As DNA, the CDR3 is TGTGCCAGCAGCCAACAAATCGGACTAGCGGATCCCGAGCAGTACTTC.